The clone carrying this TCR beta chain came up many times. What it binds is unknown. The CDR3 end is not reached by the read, which stops 3 residues before it; the germline J gene fills it in. This CDR3 comprises 14 residues. V was pared by 6 bases and J by 2 bases, with 13 bases between. CDR1 and CDR2 from the germline V gene are MDHEN and SYDVKM. The data belong to a study of T cell clonality in common variable immunodeficiency. Assay used: immunoSEQ multiplex PCR; TCRdb lists only in-frame clones, some missing. The sample holds over 30,000 clones, and no clone turns up only once. Study-wide findings and caveats: TCRbeta clonality was increased in CVID versus healthy controls. In common variable immunodeficiency, TCR beta chains reportedly carried fewer deletions and N-nucleotide insertions. CVID subjects shared fewer TCRbeta clones than healthy controls did.

CVID subjects were neither ill nor on immunomodulatory or immunosuppressive medication at sampling. The J gene is TRBJ1-2, the V gene TRBV28, with D perhaps TRBD1 (6 bases). The receptor was derived from a human donor with common variable immunodeficiency. Sequenced material: peripheral blood mononuclear cells. CDR3 region: CASSPTGINYGYTF. The sequenced part of the CDR3 DNA is TGTGCCAGCAGCCCTACAGGGATCAACTATGGC.